What follows is one T cell receptor beta chain and its context. Antigen: not known. The germline V and J ends were trimmed by 3 bases and 4 bases, with 9 bases remaining between them. The CDR3 is 13 residues long. Germline loops: CDR1 MNHNY, CDR2 SVGAGI (reference sequence). PCR amplification relied on 60 Vbeta primers (plus 13 Jbeta primers). The protocol was immunoSEQ multiplex PCR, while the TCRdb copy is restricted to in-frame clones and leaves out a portion. The data show 35,000 to 50,000 clones, over 70% seen once. The sample comes from a study of cytomegalovirus exposure and HLA in healthy donors. Study results and limitations: A previous analysis found most TCR beta V segments productive roughly 87% or roughly 30% of the time. In a later analysis, at a false discovery rate of 0.05, about 16,000 TCR beta sequences matched HLA alleles. Most subjects' HLA-A and HLA-B alleles were reportedly predicted from TCR beta sequences. Across donors, sequencing depth was assumed by presence/absence analyses to be roughly uniform.

Sequencing input: PBMCs. This chain joins TRBV6-6 and TRBJ1-2, with D tentatively TRBD1 (6 bases). This TCR was sampled from a man aged 50-59 years in good health and CMV-seronegative. This CDR3 is CASSYGGPYGYTF. In DNA, the CDR3 is TGTGCCAGCAGTTATGGGGGCCCCTATGGCTACACCTTC.